One sample yielded the 32 T cell receptor beta chains listed below, sequenced in a study of blood T cell repertoires in COVID-19. Clones were read by immunoSEQ multiplex PCR, and TCRdb kept only the in-frame ones, dropping some. The sample includes 150,000 or so clones, 86% of them seen just once. The source material was peripheral blood. These receptors originate from a woman aged 70-85 years with acute or convalescent COVID-19.

V gene TRBV3-1 (or the pseudogene TRBV3-2) combines with J gene TRBJ2-7; D unresolved. There are 13 residues in the CDR3. Trimming shortened V by 1 base and J by 7 bases, and 11 bases separated the two germline ends. Germline values: CDR1 LGHDT, CDR2 YNNKEL (reference sequence). This CDR3 reads CASSQAMGTEQYF. Here the CDR3 DNA reads TGTGCCAGCAGCCAAGCTATGGGCACGGAGCAGTACTTC.

The genes are TRBV5-5 and TRBJ1-6, with D possibly being TRBD1 (5 bases). Germline-derived CDR1 and CDR2 are SGHKS and YYEKEE (reference sequence). This CDR3 has 14 amino acids. The V end lost 1 base, the J end lost 5 bases, and 7 bases lay between the germline ends. CDR3 nucleotides: TGTGCCAGCAGCTTGACAGGTCATAATTCACCCCTCCACTTT. As protein: CASSLTGHNSPLHF.

The V gene is TRBV5-6, the J gene TRBJ2-1; no definite D call. CDR3 size: 13 residues. In germline, CDR1 is SGHDT, CDR2 YYEEEE. V was shortened by 0 bases and J by 7 bases, with 8 bases between the two germline ends. The CDR3 coding sequence is TGTGCCAGCAGCTTGGAAGCCGCAAATGAGCAGTTCTTC. Translating gives CASSLEAANEQFF.

This sequence joins TRBV27 and TRBJ1-1; D is possibly TRBD1 (6 bases). The V end lost 6 bases, the J end lost 5 bases, and 16 bases lay between the germline ends. This CDR3 is built from 14 residues. Germline CDR1 MNHEY, CDR2 SMNVEV (reference sequence). CDR3 residues: CASRTGLGVTEAFF. The CDR3, as DNA: TGTGCCAGCAGAACAGGGCTGGGGGTGACTGAAGCTTTCTTT.

The gene calls are TRBV29-1 and TRBJ2-1, with TRBD2 identical over 7 bases. Trimming removed 5 bases from V and 7 bases from J; junction bases left unmatched: 14. The CDR3 sequence is 15 residues long. Germline loops: CDR1 SQVTM, CDR2 ANQGSEA. The CDR3 DNA follows: TGCAGCGTTAAAGCCGCGGGCGGGGGAGATAATGAGCAGTTCTTC. It yields the protein CSVKAAGGGDNEQFF.

The rearrangement uses TRBV5-1 and TRBJ2-5; D might be TRBD1 (6 bases). Germline-derived CDR1 and CDR2 are SGHRS and YFSETQ. The germline V and J ends were trimmed by 1 base and 4 bases, with 11 bases remaining between them. The CDR3 is made up of 14 amino acids. The CDR3 here is CASSLTTGLETQYF. The CDR3 nucleotides are TGCGCCAGCAGCTTGACCACAGGGTTAGAGACCCAGTACTTC.

This chain joins TRBV27 and TRBJ2-1; D gene unclear. The germline gives CDR1 MNHEY, CDR2 SMNVEV (reference sequence). V was pared by 5 bases and J by 4 bases, with 15 bases between. The CDR3 length is 15 residues. This CDR3 is CASSRSRSLYNEQFF. CDR3 in DNA: TGTGCCAGCAGTCGCTCTAGATCTCTTTACAATGAGCAGTTCTTC.

This chain joins TRBV5-1 and TRBJ1-3; the match to TRBD1 covers 8 bases. CDR1 and CDR2 from the germline V gene are SGHRS and YFSETQ. This CDR3 region has 16 residues. V shed 4 bases, J shed 0 bases, and the junction held 6 bases outside the gene matches. CDR3 loop: CASSPNRGSSGNTIYF. DNA of the CDR3: TGCGCCAGCAGCCCAAACAGGGGGTCCTCTGGAAACACCATATATTTT. Full variable domain (remainder filled in from reference TRBV5-1 and TRBJ1-3): KAGVTQTPRYLIKTRGQQVTLSCSPISGHRSVSWYQQTPGQGLQFLFEYFSETQRNKGNFPGRFSGRQFSNSRSEMNVSTLELGDSALYLCASSPNRGSSGNTIYFGEGSWLTVV.

The chain recombines TRBV7-6 with TRBJ1-4; D is unresolved. Germline V lookup: CDR1 SGHVS, CDR2 FNYEAQ. The CDR3 is made up of 14 amino acids. With 4 bases removed from V and 4 bases from J, the gap between germline ends came to 10 bases. The DNA of the CDR3 is TGTGCCAGCAGCTCCCGAGGGCTTAATGAAAAACTGTTTTTT. Protein product: CASSSRGLNEKLFF. Full variable domain (rest looked up from reference TRBV7-6 and TRBJ1-4): GAGVSQSPRYKVTKRGQDVALRCDPISGHVSLYWYRQALGQGPEFLTYFNYEAQQDKSGLPNDRFSAERPEGSISTLTIQRTEQRDSAMYRCASSSRGLNEKLFFGSGTQLSVL.

V gene TRBV24-1 combines with J gene TRBJ2-3; possible D gene TRBD1, 5 bases. The CDR3 runs to 17 residues. V lost 4 bases and J lost 1, with 17 bases in between. The germline CDR1 and CDR2 sequences are KGHDR and SFDVKD. The CDR3 reads CATSDPGEEGGTDTQYF. CDR3 nucleotide sequence: TGTGCCACCAGTGACCCCGGCGAGGAAGGGGGCACAGATACGCAGTATTTT.

The table lists this clone with a few counts. J is TRBJ2-7 and V is TRBV19; 8 bases map to TRBD1. In germline, CDR1 is LNHDA, CDR2 SQIVND (reference sequence). CDR3 length equals 16 residues. Trimming cost V 6 bases and J 3 bases; bases outside gene matches: 13. This chain's CDR3 is CASSGVTRDRYYEQYF. CDR3 in DNA: TGTGCCAGTAGCGGTGTCACGCGGGACAGGTACTACGAGCAGTACTTC.

The CDR3 loop reads CASSLSGTGGDTQYF. In nucleotides, the CDR3 is TGCGCCAGCAGCCTCTCCGGGACAGGGGGAGATACGCAGTATTTT. The chain combines TRBV4-1 with TRBJ2-3, with 11 bases identical to TRBD1. Germline assignment: CDR1 MGHRA and CDR2 YSYEKL. CDR3 size: 15 residues. The ends lost 4 bases at V and 5 bases at J; junction bases unmatched: 5.

This clone was counted a single time. The rearrangement joins TRBV7-2 to TRBJ2-1, with D unresolved. The germline V gene has CDR1 SGHTA and CDR2 FQGNSA. The CDR3 is made up of 14 amino acids. V was cut by 5 bases and J by 0 bases, with 8 bases left in between. The CDR3 is CASSPSPSYNEQFF. CDR3 DNA sequence: TGTGCCAGCAGCCCGTCCCCCTCCTACAATGAGCAGTTCTTC. The variable domain in full, completed from reference TRBV7-2 and TRBJ2-1, reads GAGVSQSPSNKVTEKGKDVELRCDPISGHTALYWYRQSLGQGLEFLIYFQGNSAPDKSGLPSDRFSAERTGGSVSTLTIQRTQQEDSAVYLCASSPSPSYNEQFFGPGTRLTVL.

This clone was seen a handful of times. The chain has TRBV7-9 and TRBJ2-7; D is unclear. Germline V gives CDR1 SEHNR, CDR2 FQNEAQ (reference sequence). Between the trimmed V and J ends, which lost 4 bases and 0 bases, there was a span of 4 bases. The CDR3 is 12 amino acids. CDR3 sequence: CASSSSSYEQYF. DNA of the CDR3: TGTGCCAGCAGCTCCTCCTCCTACGAGCAGTACTTC.

This rearrangement joins TRBV16 to TRBJ1-4; D is possibly TRBD1 (6 bases). V lost 3 bases to trimming and J lost 5 bases, with 10 bases between them. Germline V gene lookup returns CDR1 KGHSY and CDR2 FQNENV. This CDR3 comprises 14 residues. The CDR3 protein is CASSQGTPNEKLFF. In DNA form, the CDR3 reads TGTGCCAGCAGCCAGGGGACACCCAATGAAAAACTGTTTTTT.

The V and J genes are TRBV7-2 and TRBJ1-1; D gene unclear. The V and J ends lost 4 bases and 0 bases respectively, with 9 bases between them. Germline CDR1 is SGHTA and CDR2 is FQGNSA. The CDR3 covers 14 residues. CDR3 protein: CASSSAYMNTEAFF. As DNA, the CDR3 is TGTGCCAGCAGCTCCGCCTATATGAACACTGAAGCTTTCTTT.

The CDR3 protein is CASTLDRDSNQPQHF. CDR3 nucleotide sequence: TGTGCCAGCACCCTAGACAGGGATAGCAATCAGCCCCAGCATTTT. The V call is TRBV2, the J call TRBJ1-5; 7 bases match TRBD1. V shed 7 bases, J shed 0 bases, and the junction held 6 bases outside the gene matches. Germline CDR1 is SNHLY and CDR2 is FYNNEI. This CDR3 is 15 amino acids long.

CDR3 nucleotide sequence: TGTGCCAGCAGCTTAGGGTGGTTGAGGACAGGGGAAAACACCATATATTTT. Translating gives CASSLGWLRTGENTIYF. The chain recombines TRBV7-8 with TRBJ1-3; 9 bases are a match to TRBD1. V lost 1 base, J lost 6 bases, and 10 bases stayed unmatched. Germline CDR1 SGHVS, CDR2 FQNEAQ. This CDR3 is 17 amino acids long.

The J gene is TRBJ1-3, the V gene TRBV5-4; D call uncertain. V was trimmed by 4 bases and J by 0 bases, leaving 11 bases between them. The germline gives CDR1 SGHNT, CDR2 YYREEE (reference sequence). The CDR3 covers 15 residues. The CDR3 loop is CASSPNTASGNTIYF. The CDR3 DNA sequence: TGTGCCAGCAGCCCAAATACAGCCTCTGGAAACACCATATATTTT. The variable domain in full, with the rest retrieved from reference TRBV5-4 and TRBJ1-3, is ETGVTQSPTHLIKTRGQQVTLRCSSQSGHNTVSWYQQALGQGPQFIFQYYREEENGRGNFPPRFSGLQFPNYSSELNVNALELDDSALYLCASSPNTASGNTIYFGEGSWLTVV.

The chain carries TRBV10-3 and TRBJ2-5, with D possibly TRBD2 on 6 matching bases. Germline V gene data show CDR1 as ENHRY and CDR2 as SYGVKD. The CDR3 contains 13 residues. Trimming removed 2 bases from V and 5 bases from J, with 9 bases in between. The CDR3 is CAISEGGGETQYF. The CDR3 DNA reads as TGTGCCATCAGTGAGGGGGGAGGTGAGACCCAGTACTTC.

V and J are TRBV19 and TRBJ2-7; 10 positions match TRBD1. V was pared by 5 bases and J by 7 bases, with 11 bases of the junction left unmatched. Germline CDR1 LNHDA, CDR2 SQIVND (reference sequence). This CDR3 contains 15 residues. The CDR3 bases are TGTGCCAGTAGTGACCCGGGACAGGGGACTGGTGAGCAGTACTTC. The encoded protein is CASSDPGQGTGEQYF. The whole variable domain, remainder taken from reference TRBV19 and TRBJ2-7, is DGGITQSPKYLFRKEGQNVTLSCEQNLNHDAMYWYRQDPGQGLRLIYYSQIVNDFQKGDIAEGYSVSREKKESFPLTVTSAQKNPTAFYLCASSDPGQGTGEQYFGPGTRLTVT.

The rearrangement uses TRBV2 and TRBJ1-5, with D uncertain. This CDR3 region has 17 residues. Germline lookup yields CDR1 SNHLY and CDR2 FYNNEI. The germline V and J ends were trimmed by 8 bases and 2 bases, with 22 bases remaining between them. Here the CDR3 reads CASSTESWTGGNQPQHF. CDR3 bases: TGTGCCAGCTCCACGGAATCCTGGACTGGAGGCAATCAGCCCCAGCATTTT.

CDR3 DNA sequence: TGTGCCAGCATCTACAGGGGGCCGGGCACCGGGGAGCTGTTTTTT. This sequence encodes CASIYRGPGTGELFF. The chain recombines TRBV6-5 with TRBJ2-2; 9 positions agree with TRBD1. There are 15 residues in the CDR3. The V gene end was trimmed by 7 bases and the J gene end by 4 bases; junction bases not matched to a gene: 7. Germline-derived CDR1 and CDR2 are MNHEY and SVGAGI.

V and J are TRBV2 and TRBJ2-6; D call uncertain. V was cut by 8 bases and J by 0 bases, with 8 bases left in between. CDR3 length: 14 amino acids. CDR1 is SNHLY and CDR2 is FYNNEI in the germline V gene. CDR3 nucleotides: TGTGCCAGCTCCAGAACCTCTGGGGCCAACGTCCTGACTTTC. The encoded protein is CASSRTSGANVLTF. The whole variable domain, filled in from reference TRBV2 and TRBJ2-6, reads EPEVTQTPSHQVTQMGQEVILRCVPISNHLYFYWYRQILGQKVEFLVSFYNNEISEKSEIFDDQFSVERPDGSNFTLKIRSTKLEDSAMYFCASSRTSGANVLTFGAGSRLTVL.

The rearrangement uses TRBV10-3 and TRBJ1-5, with TRBD1 matching 8 bases. The V gene's germline CDR1 is ENHRY and CDR2 SYGVKD. CDR3 length: 15 amino acids. The ends lost 4 bases at V and 2 bases at J; junction bases unmatched: 4. The CDR3 is CAISATGAGNQPQHF. The CDR3, as DNA: TGTGCCATCAGTGCGACAGGGGCTGGCAATCAGCCCCAGCATTTT.

The rearrangement links TRBV6-5 to TRBJ2-7; TRBD1 is a possible D gene (6 bases). There are 14 residues in the CDR3. The germline CDR1 and CDR2 sequences are MNHEY and SVGAGI. With 0 bases removed from V and 0 bases from J, the gap between germline ends came to 6 bases. The CDR3 region has the DNA TGTGCCAGCAGTTACTCGGACAGCTCCTACGAGCAGTACTTC. As protein: CASSYSDSSYEQYF.

The V call is TRBV9, the J call TRBJ1-1, with TRBD1 identical over 8 bases. Germline-derived CDR1 and CDR2 are SGDLS and YYNGEE. The CDR3 is 14 residues long. Trimming cost V 3 bases and J 0 bases; bases outside gene matches: 1. The DNA for the CDR3 is TGTGCCAGCAGCGCGGGACAGGTGAACACTGAAGCTTTCTTT. This encodes CASSAGQVNTEAFF.

This clone was detected only a few times. This sequence joins TRBV18 and TRBJ1-5; TRBD1 might be the D (5 bases). The CDR3 is 13 amino acids. Deletions cut 3 bases from V and 5 bases from J, with 8 bases between. From germline, CDR1 is KGHSH and CDR2 LQKENI. CDR3 nucleotide sequence: TGTGCCAGCTCACCCGAACAGGATCAGCCCCAGCATTTT. Residues: CASSPEQDQPQHF.

This chain connects TRBV28 to TRBJ2-7, with a weak D call TRBD2 (6 bases). Germline V gene data show CDR1 as MDHEN and CDR2 as SYDVKM. There are 15 residues in the CDR3. V lost 1 base to trimming and J lost 3 bases, with 13 bases between them. The CDR3 bases are TGTGCCAGCAGTTTATCTGGGACTGGGGTCTACGAGCAGTACTTC. The encoded protein is CASSLSGTGVYEQYF.

This CDR3 is CASSQEMGAHPYEQYF. The CDR3 coding sequence is TGTGCCAGCAGCCAAGAGATGGGGGCCCACCCCTACGAGCAGTACTTC. The genes are TRBV14 and TRBJ2-7; maybe TRBD1 (6 bases). Per germline, CDR1 SGHDN and CDR2 FVKESK. Trimming took off 0 bases at V and 2 bases at J, with 14 bases between the two ends. This CDR3 comprises 16 residues.

In this sample, this clone turned up once. The rearrangement joins TRBV30 to TRBJ2-1, with D possibly matching TRBD1 (7 bases). Per germline, CDR1 GTSNPN and CDR2 SVGIG (reference sequence). This CDR3 is built from 14 residues. V shed 5 bases and J shed 7 bases, with 18 bases lying between them. The CDR3 sequence: CAWQGGTVGNEQFF. Here the CDR3 DNA reads TGTGCCTGGCAAGGGGGGACAGTTGGAAATGAGCAGTTCTTC. Complete variable domain (other parts from reference TRBV30 and TRBJ2-1): SQTIHQWPATLVQPVGSPLSLECTVEGTSNPNLYWYRQAAGRGLQLLFYSVGIGQISSEVPQNLSASRPQDRQFILSSKKLLLSDSGFYLCAWQGGTVGNEQFFGPGTRLTVL.

V usage is TRBV5-6 and J usage is TRBJ1-5; TRBD1 is a possible D gene (5 bases). Germline CDR1 is SGHDT and CDR2 is YYEEEE. The germline V and J ends were trimmed by 0 bases and 2 bases, with 15 bases remaining between them. CDR3 length: 17 amino acids. This CDR3 is CASSLGGRGFGNQPQHF. The CDR3 coding sequence is TGTGCCAGCAGCTTGGGGGGCCGGGGGTTCGGCAATCAGCCCCAGCATTTT.